The present T cell receptor beta chain was sequenced within a study of PD-1 blockade in mismatch repair-deficient tumors. The repertoire was sequenced with immunoSEQ multiplex PCR; TCRdb's copy has only in-frame clones and lacks some. The sample has about 40,000 clones, roughly 77% seen once. Looked up from germline, CDR1 is MDHEN and CDR2 is SYDVKM. The length of the CDR3 is 13 residues. Trimming pared 3 bases from V and 6 bases from J, leaving 9 bases between. The TCR was taken from an adult with mismatch repair-deficient cancer. This chain joins TRBV28 and TRBJ2-1; tentatively, D is TRBD2 (6 bases). This specimen consisted of peripheral blood, obtained 4 weeks after starting pembrolizumab. DNA for the CDR3: TGTGCCAGCAGTTTTGGAGGGACCAATGAGCAGTTCTTC. This codes for CASSFGGTNEQFF.